This TCR beta chain was sequenced during a study of blood T cell repertoires in COVID-19. About the research overall: The United States, Italy and Spain provided the acute and convalescent COVID-19 samples. T cells, B-cell-depleted T cells, or PBMCs provided the cDNA or gDNA that served as material.

This CDR3 has 20 amino acids. In the source study's methods: From reference gene primer amplification, estimates of nucleated cell counts were derived. Clones were read by immunoSEQ multiplex PCR, and TCRdb kept only the in-frame ones, dropping some. D and trimming come from the DNA, and the V and J calls and clone size come from that table. Among some 240,000 clones listed, more than 65% were seen once. Sequencing was performed on peripheral blood. The source of this sequence is a man aged 50 to 60 with active or convalescent COVID-19. This chain links TRBV21-1 with TRBJ2-2; no check of the table's D call, TRBD2, against the DNA was made. TRBV21-1 is designated a pseudogene. The CDR3 DNA is TGTGCCAGCAGCAAATCGCGACGGGCTTTAGCGGGGGGAAACACCGGGGAGCTGTTTTTT. This encodes CASSKSRRALAGGNTGELFF.